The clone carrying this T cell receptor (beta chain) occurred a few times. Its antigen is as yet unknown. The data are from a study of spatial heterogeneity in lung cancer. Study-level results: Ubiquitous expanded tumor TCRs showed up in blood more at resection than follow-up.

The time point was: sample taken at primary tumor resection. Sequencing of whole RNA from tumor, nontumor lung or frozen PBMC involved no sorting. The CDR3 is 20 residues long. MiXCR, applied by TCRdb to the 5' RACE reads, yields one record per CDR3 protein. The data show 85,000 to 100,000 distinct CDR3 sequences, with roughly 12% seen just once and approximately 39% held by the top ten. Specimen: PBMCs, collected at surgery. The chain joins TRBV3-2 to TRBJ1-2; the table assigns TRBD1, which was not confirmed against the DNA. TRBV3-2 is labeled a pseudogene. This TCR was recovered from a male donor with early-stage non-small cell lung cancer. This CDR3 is CASSQGAITGTPIRPYGYTF. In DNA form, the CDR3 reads TGTGCCAGCAGCCAAGGGGCTATAACAGGGACACCAATACGACCTTATGGCTACACCTTC.